Listed below are T cell receptor beta chains from one sample, sequenced in a study of blood T cell repertoires in COVID-19. Here immunoSEQ multiplex PCR was the method, and the copy in TCRdb shows in-frame clones only, minus some. Of 200,000 to 250,000 clones listed, 80% to 90% were seen once; the top ten hold over 3.5%. Material: PBMCs or T cells enriched from blood (not recorded which). These receptors were collected from a woman in her 30s who had been exposed to COVID-19. The CDR3 runs from the conserved cysteine through the conserved F or W. The D gene is left open where the match is weak. Rows may omit the clone size; those that give it use once, few, many or a size class.

v_call: TRBV11-2; d_call: NA; clone_size: few; j_call: TRBJ1-2; cdr3_length: 15; cdr3_aa: CASSFGGNRLGGYTF; cdr3_nt: TGTGCCAGCAGCTTTGGGGGGAACAGGTTGGGTGGCTACACCTTC
v_call: TRBV19; d_call: NA; clone_size: once; j_call: TRBJ2-2; cdr3_length: 15; cdr3_aa: CASSAQTGNTGELFF; cdr3_nt: TGTGCCAGTAGTGCCCAGACAGGAAACACCGGGGAGCTGTTTTTT
v_call: TRBV29-1; d_call: NA; clone_size: NA; j_call: TRBJ2-1; cdr3_length: 14; cdr3_aa: CSVVRRETYNEQFF; cdr3_nt: TGCAGCGTCGTAAGGAGGGAGACCTACAATGAGCAGTTCTTC
v_call: TRBV3-1/TRBV3-2; d_call: NA; clone_size: NA; j_call: TRBJ2-3; cdr3_length: 13; cdr3_aa: CASSQQGSDTQYF; cdr3_nt: TGTGCCAGCAGCCAACAGGGCTCAGATACGCAGTATTTT
v_call: TRBV5-1; d_call: TRBD1; clone_size: NA; j_call: TRBJ2-5; cdr3_length: 13; cdr3_aa: CASSSGTVETQYF; cdr3_nt: TGCGCCAGCAGCTCTGGGACAGTAGAGACCCAGTACTTC
v_call: TRBV29-1; d_call: TRBD2; clone_size: once; j_call: TRBJ2-7; cdr3_length: 11; cdr3_aa: CSASLAGEQYF; cdr3_nt: TGCAGCGCATCGCTAGCGGGAGAGCAGTACTTC
v_call: TRBV5-6; d_call: NA; clone_size: NA; j_call: TRBJ1-2; cdr3_length: 14; cdr3_aa: CASSLGQLNYGYTF; cdr3_nt: TGTGCCAGCAGCTTAGGACAGCTTAACTATGGCTACACCTTC
v_call: TRBV18; d_call: TRBD1; clone_size: NA; j_call: TRBJ1-2; cdr3_length: 14; cdr3_aa: CASSQAEGAYGYTF; cdr3_nt: TGTGCCAGCTCCCAAGCTGAGGGGGCATATGGCTACACCTTC
v_call: TRBV11-3; d_call: NA; clone_size: NA; j_call: TRBJ2-1; cdr3_length: 14; cdr3_aa: CASSLGNSYNEQFF; cdr3_nt: TGTGCCAGCAGCTTAGGGAACAGCTACAATGAGCAGTTCTTC
v_call: TRBV27; d_call: NA; clone_size: few; j_call: TRBJ1-1; cdr3_length: 17; cdr3_aa: CASSLSRRELSDTEAFF; cdr3_nt: TGTGCCAGCAGTTTATCGAGGCGGGAGCTTAGCGACACTGAAGCTTTCTTT
v_call: TRBV28; d_call: TRBD1; clone_size: NA; j_call: TRBJ2-5; cdr3_length: 12; cdr3_aa: CASKVGQETQYF; cdr3_nt: TGTGCCAGCAAAGTGGGACAGGAGACCCAGTACTTC
v_call: TRBV5-1; d_call: NA; clone_size: NA; j_call: TRBJ2-2; cdr3_length: 18; cdr3_aa: CASSSPSSDRGGTGELFF; cdr3_nt: TGCGCCAGCAGCTCCCCGTCTTCCGACAGGGGAGGGACCGGGGAGCTGTTTTTT
v_call: TRBV15; d_call: NA; clone_size: once; j_call: TRBJ1-3; cdr3_length: 13; cdr3_aa: CATSREGANTIYF; cdr3_nt: TGTGCCACCAGCAGAGAAGGAGCGAACACCATATATTTT
v_call: TRBV30; d_call: TRBD2; clone_size: NA; j_call: TRBJ2-5; cdr3_length: 14; cdr3_aa: CAWSVTSSWGTQYF; cdr3_nt: TGTGCCTGGAGTGTGACTAGCTCTTGGGGGACCCAGTACTTC
v_call: TRBV30; d_call: TRBD1; clone_size: NA; j_call: TRBJ1-5; cdr3_length: 17; cdr3_aa: CAWSVRWTGDSNQPQHF; cdr3_nt: TGTGCCTGGAGTGTACGCTGGACAGGGGATAGCAATCAGCCCCAGCATTTT
v_call: TRBV1; d_call: NA; clone_size: NA; j_call: TRBJ2-7; cdr3_length: 15; cdr3_aa: CTSSFSGRANGEQYF; cdr3_nt: TGCACCAGCAGCTTTAGCGGGAGGGCTAATGGCGAGCAGTACTTC
v_call: TRBV12-3/TRBV12-4; d_call: TRBD1; clone_size: NA; j_call: TRBJ1-2; cdr3_length: 13; cdr3_aa: CASSLGTGGGYTF; cdr3_nt: TGTGCCAGCAGTTTAGGAACAGGGGGTGGCTACACCTTC
v_call: TRBV30; d_call: TRBD1; clone_size: NA; j_call: TRBJ1-6; cdr3_length: 16; cdr3_aa: CAWRPGQGAYNSPLHF; cdr3_nt: TGTGCCTGGAGACCGGGACAGGGGGCTTATAATTCACCCCTCCACTTT
v_call: TRBV6-2/TRBV6-3; d_call: TRBD2; clone_size: NA; j_call: TRBJ2-3; cdr3_length: 15; cdr3_aa: CASSPLAGVSDTQYF; cdr3_nt: TGTGCCAGCAGCCCACTAGCGGGAGTCTCAGATACGCAGTATTTT
v_call: TRBV2; d_call: NA; clone_size: NA; j_call: TRBJ1-3; cdr3_length: 16; cdr3_aa: CASSEYWAKAGNTIYF; cdr3_nt: TGTGCCAGCAGTGAATATTGGGCTAAAGCTGGAAACACCATATATTTT
v_call: TRBV21-1; d_call: NA; clone_size: NA; j_call: TRBJ1-5; cdr3_length: 16; cdr3_aa: CASSKEWDRGRQPQHF; cdr3_nt: TGTGCCAGCAGCAAAGAATGGGACAGGGGCCGTCAGCCCCAGCATTTT
v_call: TRBV25-1; d_call: NA; clone_size: NA; j_call: TRBJ2-3; cdr3_length: 12; cdr3_aa: CASSETTDTQYF; cdr3_nt: TGTGCCAGCAGTGAGACAACAGATACGCAGTATTTT
v_call: TRBV5-1; d_call: TRBD2; clone_size: once; j_call: TRBJ2-1; cdr3_length: 16; cdr3_aa: CATQPGPSGTYNEQFF; cdr3_nt: TGCGCCACGCAGCCGGGGCCTAGCGGGACCTACAATGAGCAGTTCTTC
v_call: TRBV5-4; d_call: NA; clone_size: NA; j_call: TRBJ1-2; cdr3_length: 14; cdr3_aa: CASSFTGTNYGYTF; cdr3_nt: TGTGCCAGCAGCTTTACGGGTACTAACTATGGCTACACCTTC
v_call: TRBV27; d_call: NA; clone_size: NA; j_call: TRBJ1-6; cdr3_length: 15; cdr3_aa: CASSLIVRANSPLHF; cdr3_nt: TGTGCCAGCAGTTTAATCGTCAGGGCGAATTCACCCCTCCACTTT
v_call: TRBV7-3; d_call: NA; clone_size: NA; j_call: TRBJ2-7; cdr3_length: 13; cdr3_aa: CASSPSRGQTQYF; cdr3_nt: TGTGCCAGCAGCCCGTCACGGGGACAAACTCAGTACTTC
v_call: TRBV3-1/TRBV3-2; d_call: TRBD1; clone_size: NA; j_call: TRBJ1-2; cdr3_length: 12; cdr3_aa: CASGTVNYGYTF; cdr3_nt: TGTGCCAGCGGGACAGTTAACTATGGCTACACCTTC
v_call: TRBV27; d_call: NA; clone_size: NA; j_call: TRBJ2-7; cdr3_length: 11; cdr3_aa: CASGVYYEQYF; cdr3_nt: TGTGCCAGCGGAGTCTACTACGAGCAGTACTTC
v_call: TRBV27; d_call: NA; clone_size: NA; j_call: TRBJ1-5; cdr3_length: 13; cdr3_aa: CASSSGDGQPQHF; cdr3_nt: TGTGCCAGCAGTTCGGGGGATGGTCAGCCCCAGCATTTT
v_call: TRBV28; d_call: NA; clone_size: few; j_call: TRBJ1-6; cdr3_length: 12; cdr3_aa: CASTDRNSPLHF; cdr3_nt: TGTGCCAGCACTGACAGAAATTCACCCCTCCACTTT
v_call: TRBV2; d_call: NA; clone_size: NA; j_call: TRBJ1-1; cdr3_length: 17; cdr3_aa: CASSESLAGWGNTEAFF; cdr3_nt: TGTGCCAGCAGTGAGAGTCTGGCAGGGTGGGGGAACACTGAAGCTTTCTTT
v_call: TRBV5-1; d_call: TRBD2; clone_size: NA; j_call: TRBJ2-2; cdr3_length: 13; cdr3_aa: CASGTSGTGELFF; cdr3_nt: TGCGCCAGCGGAACTAGCGGCACCGGGGAGCTGTTTTTT
v_call: TRBV7-8; d_call: TRBD2; clone_size: NA; j_call: TRBJ2-7; cdr3_length: 15; cdr3_aa: CASSLLLARSYEQYF; cdr3_nt: TGTGCCAGCAGCTTATTACTAGCGCGCTCCTACGAGCAGTACTTC
v_call: TRBV5-1; d_call: TRBD1; clone_size: NA; j_call: TRBJ1-2; cdr3_length: 13; cdr3_aa: CASSPTGASGYTF; cdr3_nt: TGCGCCAGCAGCCCTACAGGGGCCAGCGGCTACACCTTC
v_call: TRBV11-2; d_call: NA; clone_size: NA; j_call: TRBJ2-3; cdr3_length: 13; cdr3_aa: CASSPRRVDTQYF; cdr3_nt: TGTGCCAGCAGCCCAAGGCGGGTAGATACGCAGTATTTT
v_call: TRBV5-5; d_call: NA; clone_size: NA; j_call: TRBJ2-5; cdr3_length: 12; cdr3_aa: CASSLAEETQYF; cdr3_nt: TGTGCCAGCAGCTTGGCGGAAGAGACCCAGTACTTC
v_call: TRBV30; d_call: NA; clone_size: NA; j_call: TRBJ2-7; cdr3_length: 16; cdr3_aa: CAWSMRGRTIHYEQYF; cdr3_nt: TGTGCCTGGAGCATGAGGGGCCGGACTATACACTACGAGCAGTACTTC
v_call: TRBV10-1; d_call: TRBD2; clone_size: NA; j_call: TRBJ2-1; cdr3_length: 17; cdr3_aa: CASSVEAGGSSYNEQFF; cdr3_nt: TGCGCCAGCAGTGTGGAAGCGGGAGGGAGCTCCTACAATGAGCAGTTCTTC
v_call: TRBV4-1; d_call: TRBD1; clone_size: NA; j_call: TRBJ2-1; cdr3_length: 17; cdr3_aa: CASSQDPDRGRVSEQFF; cdr3_nt: TGCGCCAGCAGCCAAGACCCCGACAGGGGGCGAGTGAGTGAGCAGTTCTTC
v_call: TRBV19; d_call: TRBD2; clone_size: NA; j_call: TRBJ2-7; cdr3_length: 13; cdr3_aa: CASSTLAGYEQYF; cdr3_nt: TGTGCCAGTAGTACTCTAGCGGGTTACGAGCAGTACTTC
v_call: TRBV5-4; d_call: NA; clone_size: NA; j_call: TRBJ1-3; cdr3_length: 16; cdr3_aa: CASSLAGGISGNTIYF; cdr3_nt: TGTGCCAGCAGCTTGGCTGGAGGGATTTCTGGAAACACCATATATTTT